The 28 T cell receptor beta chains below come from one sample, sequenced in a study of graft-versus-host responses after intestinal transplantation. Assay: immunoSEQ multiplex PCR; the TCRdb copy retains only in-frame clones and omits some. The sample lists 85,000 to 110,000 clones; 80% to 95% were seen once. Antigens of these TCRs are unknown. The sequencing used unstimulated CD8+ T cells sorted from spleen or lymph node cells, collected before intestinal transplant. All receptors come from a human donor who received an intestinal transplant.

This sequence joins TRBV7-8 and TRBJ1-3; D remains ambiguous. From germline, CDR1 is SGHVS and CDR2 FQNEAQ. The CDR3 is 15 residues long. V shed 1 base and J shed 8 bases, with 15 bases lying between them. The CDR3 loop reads CASSLGPPRGDTIYF. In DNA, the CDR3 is TGTGCCAGCAGCTTAGGGCCGCCCCGCGGGGACACCATATATTTT.

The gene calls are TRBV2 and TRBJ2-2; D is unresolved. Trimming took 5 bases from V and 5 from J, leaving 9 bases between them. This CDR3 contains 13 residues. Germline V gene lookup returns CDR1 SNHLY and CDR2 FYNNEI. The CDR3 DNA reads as TGTGCCAGCAGTCCCGGAGAGACCGGGGAGCTGTTTTTT. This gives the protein CASSPGETGELFF.

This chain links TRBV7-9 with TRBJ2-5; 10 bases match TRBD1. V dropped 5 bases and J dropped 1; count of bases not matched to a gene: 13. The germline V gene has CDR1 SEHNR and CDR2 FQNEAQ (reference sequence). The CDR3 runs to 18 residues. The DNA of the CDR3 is TGTGCCAGCAGCCCTCCGGTCGGGACAGGGGACTTCCAAGAGACCCAGTACTTC. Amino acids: CASSPPVGTGDFQETQYF.

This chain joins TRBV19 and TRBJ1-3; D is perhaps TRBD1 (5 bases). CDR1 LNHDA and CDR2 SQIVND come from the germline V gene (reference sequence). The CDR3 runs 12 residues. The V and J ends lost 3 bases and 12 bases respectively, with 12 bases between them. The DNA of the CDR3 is TGTGCCAGTAGTATTGGGGCCGCCGGCATATATTTT. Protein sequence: CASSIGAAGIYF.

The CDR3 DNA sequence: TGTGCCAGCAGTTTATCGGGAGCAAGGGAGCAGTACTTC. Translating gives CASSLSGAREQYF. This chain joins TRBV27 and TRBJ2-7; the D gene is possibly TRBD2 (5 bases). The V end lost 0 bases, the J end lost 7 bases, and 10 bases lay between the germline ends. Per the germline V gene, CDR1 is MNHEY and CDR2 is SMNVEV (reference sequence). This CDR3 has 13 residues.

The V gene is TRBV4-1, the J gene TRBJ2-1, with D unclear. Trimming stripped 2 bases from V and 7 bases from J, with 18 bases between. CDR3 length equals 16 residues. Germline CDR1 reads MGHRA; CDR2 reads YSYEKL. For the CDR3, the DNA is TGCGCCAGCAGCCAATTGTACAGTTTGGGGTTGAATGAGCAGTTCTTC. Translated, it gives CASSQLYSLGLNEQFF.

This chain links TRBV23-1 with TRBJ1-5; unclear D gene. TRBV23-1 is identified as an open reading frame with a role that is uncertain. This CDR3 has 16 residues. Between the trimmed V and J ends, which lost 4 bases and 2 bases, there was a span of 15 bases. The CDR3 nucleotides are TGCGCCAGCAGTCCTCGTCAGGATGGGGGCAATCAGCCCCAGCATTTT. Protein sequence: CASSPRQDGGNQPQHF.

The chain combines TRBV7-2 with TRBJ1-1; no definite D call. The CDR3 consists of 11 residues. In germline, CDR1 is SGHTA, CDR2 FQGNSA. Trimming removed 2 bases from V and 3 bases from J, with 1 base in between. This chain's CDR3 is CASSLYTEAFF. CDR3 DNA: TGTGCCAGCAGCTTATACACTGAAGCTTTCTTT.

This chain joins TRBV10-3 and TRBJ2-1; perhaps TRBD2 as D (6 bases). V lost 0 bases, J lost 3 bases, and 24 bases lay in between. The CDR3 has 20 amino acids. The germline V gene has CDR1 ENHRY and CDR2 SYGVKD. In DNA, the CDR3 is TGTGCCATCAGTGAGTCGAAGCCCGACCGGGAGCCGGGTTACTACAATGAGCAGTTCTTC. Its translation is CAISESKPDREPGYYNEQFF.

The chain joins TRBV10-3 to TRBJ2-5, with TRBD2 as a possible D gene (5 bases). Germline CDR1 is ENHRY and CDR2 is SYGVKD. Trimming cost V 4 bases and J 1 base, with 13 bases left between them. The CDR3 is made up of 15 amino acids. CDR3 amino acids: CAISGTQSPQETQYF. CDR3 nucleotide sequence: TGTGCCATCAGTGGGACTCAAAGTCCCCAAGAGACCCAGTACTTC.

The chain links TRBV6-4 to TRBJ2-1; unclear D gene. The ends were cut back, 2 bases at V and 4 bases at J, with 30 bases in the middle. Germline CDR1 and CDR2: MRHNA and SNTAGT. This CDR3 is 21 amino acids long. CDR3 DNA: TGTGCCAGCAGTGACCCGAATCCTCAGACATTGAGGACCTACTCTTACAATGAGCAGTTCTTC. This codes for CASSDPNPQTLRTYSYNEQFF.

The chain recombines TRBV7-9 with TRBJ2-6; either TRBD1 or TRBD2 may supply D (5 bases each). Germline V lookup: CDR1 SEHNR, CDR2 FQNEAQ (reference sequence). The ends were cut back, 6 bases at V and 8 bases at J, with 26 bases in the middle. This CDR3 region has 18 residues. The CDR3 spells CASSLFRVRGRESNVLTF. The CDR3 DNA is TGTGCCAGCAGTCTTTTTAGGGTTCGGGGCCGCGAATCCAACGTCCTGACTTTC.

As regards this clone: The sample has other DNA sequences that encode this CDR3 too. CDR3 coding DNA: TGTGCCAGCAGCGTAAGCCCACAAGGCACTGAAGCTTTCTTT. This gives the protein CASSVSPQGTEAFF. The V gene is TRBV9, the J gene TRBJ1-1; D uncertain. Trimming cost V 1 base and J 4 bases, with 11 bases left between them. Per the germline V gene, CDR1 is SGDLS and CDR2 is YYNGEE. The CDR3 runs 14 residues.

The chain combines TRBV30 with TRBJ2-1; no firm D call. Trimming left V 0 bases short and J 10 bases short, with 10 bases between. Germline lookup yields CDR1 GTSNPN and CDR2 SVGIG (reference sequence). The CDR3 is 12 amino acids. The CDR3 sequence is CAWSVFDWEQFF. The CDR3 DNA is TGTGCCTGGAGTGTATTCGATTGGGAGCAGTTCTTC.

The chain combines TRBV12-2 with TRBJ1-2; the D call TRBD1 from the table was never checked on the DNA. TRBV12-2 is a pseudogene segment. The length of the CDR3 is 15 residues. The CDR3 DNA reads TGTGCAAGTCGCCCGACGGGACAGGTCCTCTATGGCTACACCTTC. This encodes CASRPTGQVLYGYTF.

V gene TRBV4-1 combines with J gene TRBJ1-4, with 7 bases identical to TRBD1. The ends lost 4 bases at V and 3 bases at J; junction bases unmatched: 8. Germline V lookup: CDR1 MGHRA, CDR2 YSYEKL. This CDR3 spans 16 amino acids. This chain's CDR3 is CASSPFFGTANEKLFF. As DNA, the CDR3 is TGCGCCAGCAGCCCGTTTTTCGGGACAGCTAATGAAAAACTGTTTTTT.

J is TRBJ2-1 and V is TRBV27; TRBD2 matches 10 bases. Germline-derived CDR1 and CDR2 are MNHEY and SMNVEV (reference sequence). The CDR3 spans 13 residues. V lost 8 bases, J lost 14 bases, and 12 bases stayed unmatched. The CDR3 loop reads CASGTLAGGFEFF. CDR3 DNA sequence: TGTGCCAGCGGGACCTTAGCGGGGGGCTTCGAGTTCTTC.

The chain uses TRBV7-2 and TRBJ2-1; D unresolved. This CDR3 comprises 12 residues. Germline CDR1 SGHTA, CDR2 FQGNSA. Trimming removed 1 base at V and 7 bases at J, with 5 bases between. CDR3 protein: CASSLVGNEQFF. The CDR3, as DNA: TGTGCCAGCAGCTTAGTCGGGAATGAGCAGTTCTTC.

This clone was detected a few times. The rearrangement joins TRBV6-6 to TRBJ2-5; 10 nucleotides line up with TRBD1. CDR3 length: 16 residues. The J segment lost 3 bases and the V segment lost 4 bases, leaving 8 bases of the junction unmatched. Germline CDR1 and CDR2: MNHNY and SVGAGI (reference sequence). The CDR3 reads CASSWTGGRPEETQYF. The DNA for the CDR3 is TGTGCCAGCAGTTGGACAGGGGGACGGCCTGAAGAGACCCAGTACTTC.

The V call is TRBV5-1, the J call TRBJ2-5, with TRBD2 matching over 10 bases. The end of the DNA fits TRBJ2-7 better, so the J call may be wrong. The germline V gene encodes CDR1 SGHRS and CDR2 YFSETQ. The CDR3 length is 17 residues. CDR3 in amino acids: CASSLGAWLAGDYEQYF. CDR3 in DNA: TGCGCCAGCAGCTTGGGTGCTTGGCTAGCGGGGGATTACGAGCAGTACTTC.

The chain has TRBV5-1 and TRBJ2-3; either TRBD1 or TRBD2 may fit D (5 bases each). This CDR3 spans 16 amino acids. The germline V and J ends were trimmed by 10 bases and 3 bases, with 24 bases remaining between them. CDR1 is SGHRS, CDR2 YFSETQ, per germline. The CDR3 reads CASRGIGAYRTDTQYF. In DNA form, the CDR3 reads TGCGCCTCGAGGGGTATTGGAGCTTATCGTACAGATACGCAGTATTTT.

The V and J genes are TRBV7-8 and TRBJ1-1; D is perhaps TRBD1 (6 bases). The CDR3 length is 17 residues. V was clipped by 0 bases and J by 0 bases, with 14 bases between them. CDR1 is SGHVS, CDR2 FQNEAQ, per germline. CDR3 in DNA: TGTGCCAGCAGCTTAGCTGATACAGGGCCAATGAACACTGAAGCTTTCTTT. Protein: CASSLADTGPMNTEAFF.

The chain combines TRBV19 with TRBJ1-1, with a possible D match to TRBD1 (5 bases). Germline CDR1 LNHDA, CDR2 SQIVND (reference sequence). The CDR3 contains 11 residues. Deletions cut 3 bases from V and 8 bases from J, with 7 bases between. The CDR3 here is CASSMGREAFF. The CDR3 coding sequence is TGTGCCAGTAGTATGGGGCGCGAAGCTTTCTTT. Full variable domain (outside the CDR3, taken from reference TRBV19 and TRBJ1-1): DGGITQSPKYLFRKEGQNVTLSCEQNLNHDAMYWYRQDPGQGLRLIYYSQIVNDFQKGDIAEGYSVSREKKESFPLTVTSAQKNPTAFYLCASSMGREAFFGQGTRLTVV.

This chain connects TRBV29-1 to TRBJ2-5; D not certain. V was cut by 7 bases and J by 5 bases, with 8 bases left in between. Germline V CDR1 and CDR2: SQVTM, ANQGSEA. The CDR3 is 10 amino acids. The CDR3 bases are TGCAGCGCCCTAGAGGAGACCCAGTACTTC. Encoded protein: CSALEETQYF.

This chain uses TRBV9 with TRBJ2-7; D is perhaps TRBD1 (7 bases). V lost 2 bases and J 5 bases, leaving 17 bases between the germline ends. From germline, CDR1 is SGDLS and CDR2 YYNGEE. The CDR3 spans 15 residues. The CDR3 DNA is TGTGCCAGCAGCGTCCGAGGAGGGGGCCTGAACGAGCAGTACTTC. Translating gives CASSVRGGGLNEQYF.

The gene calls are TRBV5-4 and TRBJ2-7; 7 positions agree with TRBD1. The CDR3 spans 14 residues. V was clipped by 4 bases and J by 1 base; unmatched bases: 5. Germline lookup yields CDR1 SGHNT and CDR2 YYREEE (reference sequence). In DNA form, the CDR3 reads TGTGCCAGCAGCCCGGGACAGACATCCTACGAGCAGTACTTC. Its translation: CASSPGQTSYEQYF.

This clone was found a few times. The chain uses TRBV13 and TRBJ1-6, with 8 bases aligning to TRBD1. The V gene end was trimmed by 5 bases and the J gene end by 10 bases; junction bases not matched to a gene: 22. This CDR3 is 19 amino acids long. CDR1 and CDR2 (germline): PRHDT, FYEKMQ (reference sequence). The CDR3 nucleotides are TGTGCCAGCAGCCAAGGACAGGGCCCCGGGCCCCAAGGGAGCTCACCCCTCCACTTT. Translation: CASSQGQGPGPQGSSPLHF.

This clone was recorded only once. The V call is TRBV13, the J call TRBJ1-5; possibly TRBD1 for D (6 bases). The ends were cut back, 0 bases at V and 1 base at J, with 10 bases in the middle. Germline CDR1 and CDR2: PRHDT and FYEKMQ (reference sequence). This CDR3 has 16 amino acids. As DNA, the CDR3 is TGTGCCAGCAGCTTAGGGGGGGGGCTCAGCAATCAGCCCCAGCATTTT. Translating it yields CASSLGGGLSNQPQHF.